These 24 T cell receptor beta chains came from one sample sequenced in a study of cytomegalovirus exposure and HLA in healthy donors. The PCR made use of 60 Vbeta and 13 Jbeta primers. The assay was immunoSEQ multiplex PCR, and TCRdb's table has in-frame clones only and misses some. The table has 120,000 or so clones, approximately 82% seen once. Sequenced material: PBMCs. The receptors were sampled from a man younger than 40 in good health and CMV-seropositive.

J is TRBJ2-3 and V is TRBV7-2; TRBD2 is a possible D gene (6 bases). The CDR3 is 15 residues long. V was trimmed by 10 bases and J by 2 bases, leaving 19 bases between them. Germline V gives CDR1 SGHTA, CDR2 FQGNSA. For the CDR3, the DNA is TGTGCCAACGACCGCGGGGTAGGCCACACAGATACGCAGTATTTT. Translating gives CANDRGVGHTDTQYF. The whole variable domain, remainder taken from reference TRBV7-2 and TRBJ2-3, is GAGVSQSPSNKVTEKGKDVELRCDPISGHTALYWYRQSLGQGLEFLIYFQGNSAPDKSGLPSDRFSAERTGGSVSTLTIQRTQQEDSAVYLCANDRGVGHTDTQYFGPGTRLTVL.

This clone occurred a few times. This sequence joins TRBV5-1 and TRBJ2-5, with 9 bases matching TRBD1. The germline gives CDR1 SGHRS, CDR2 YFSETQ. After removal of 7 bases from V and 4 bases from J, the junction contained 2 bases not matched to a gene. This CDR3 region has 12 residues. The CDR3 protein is CASDRGGETQYF. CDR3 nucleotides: TGCGCCAGCGACAGGGGGGGAGAGACCCAGTACTTC.

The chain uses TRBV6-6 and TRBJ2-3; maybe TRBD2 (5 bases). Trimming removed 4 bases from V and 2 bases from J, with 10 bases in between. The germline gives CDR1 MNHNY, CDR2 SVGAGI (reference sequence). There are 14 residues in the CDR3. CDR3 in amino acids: CASSWETHTDTQYF. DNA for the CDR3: TGTGCCAGCAGTTGGGAGACTCACACAGATACGCAGTATTTT.

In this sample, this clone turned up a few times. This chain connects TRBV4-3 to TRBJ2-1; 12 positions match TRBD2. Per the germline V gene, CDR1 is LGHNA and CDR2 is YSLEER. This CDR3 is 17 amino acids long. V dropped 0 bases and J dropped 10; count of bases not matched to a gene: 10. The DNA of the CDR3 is TGCGCCAGCAGCCAAGATTGGGCTAGCGGGGGGGCGGAGGAGCAGTTCTTC. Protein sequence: CASSQDWASGGAEEQFF.

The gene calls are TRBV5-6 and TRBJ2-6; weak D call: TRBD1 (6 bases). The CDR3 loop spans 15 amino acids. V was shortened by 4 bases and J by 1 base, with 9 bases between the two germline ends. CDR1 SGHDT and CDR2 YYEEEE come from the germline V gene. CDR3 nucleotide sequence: TGTGCCAGCAGCACTCAGGGGTCTGGGGCCAACGTCCTGACTTTC. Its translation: CASSTQGSGANVLTF.

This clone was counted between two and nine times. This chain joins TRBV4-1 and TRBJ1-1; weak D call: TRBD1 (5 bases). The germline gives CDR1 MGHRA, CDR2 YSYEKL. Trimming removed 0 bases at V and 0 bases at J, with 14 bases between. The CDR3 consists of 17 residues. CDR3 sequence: CASSQEGSGRMNTEAFF. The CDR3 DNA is TGCGCCAGCAGCCAAGAGGGATCAGGGCGGATGAACACTGAAGCTTTCTTT.

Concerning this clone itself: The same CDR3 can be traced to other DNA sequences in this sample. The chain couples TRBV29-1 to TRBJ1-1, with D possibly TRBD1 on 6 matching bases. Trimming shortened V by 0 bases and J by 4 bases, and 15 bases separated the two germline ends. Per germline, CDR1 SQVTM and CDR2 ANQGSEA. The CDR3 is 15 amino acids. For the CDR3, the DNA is TGCAGCGTTGAAGACGGTACGGACAGCGCCACTGAAGCTTTCTTT. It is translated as CSVEDGTDSATEAFF.

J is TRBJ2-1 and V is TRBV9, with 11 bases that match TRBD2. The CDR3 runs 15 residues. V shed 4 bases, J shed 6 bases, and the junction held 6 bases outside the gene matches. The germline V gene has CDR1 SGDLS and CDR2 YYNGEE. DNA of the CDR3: TGTGCCAGCAGCACACTAGCGGGGGCCCCCAATGAGCAGTTCTTC. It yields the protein CASSTLAGAPNEQFF.

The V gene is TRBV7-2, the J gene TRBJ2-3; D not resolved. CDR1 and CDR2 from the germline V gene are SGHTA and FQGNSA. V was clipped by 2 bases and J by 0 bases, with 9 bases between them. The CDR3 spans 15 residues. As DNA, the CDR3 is TGTGCCAGCAGCTTAACTGTCCTTAGCACAGATACGCAGTATTTT. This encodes CASSLTVLSTDTQYF.

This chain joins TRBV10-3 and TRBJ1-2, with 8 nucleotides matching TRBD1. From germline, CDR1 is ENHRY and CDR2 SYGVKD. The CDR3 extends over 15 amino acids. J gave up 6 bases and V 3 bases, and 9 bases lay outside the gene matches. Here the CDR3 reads CAISDPDRVRNGYTF. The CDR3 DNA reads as TGTGCCATCAGTGACCCGGACAGGGTACGGAATGGCTACACCTTC.

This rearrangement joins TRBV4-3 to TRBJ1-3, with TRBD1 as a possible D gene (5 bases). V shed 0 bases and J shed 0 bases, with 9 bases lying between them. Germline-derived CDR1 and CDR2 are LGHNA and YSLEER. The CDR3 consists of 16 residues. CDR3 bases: TGCGCCAGCAGCCAAGAGGCAGGGAACTCTGGAAACACCATATATTTT. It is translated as CASSQEAGNSGNTIYF.

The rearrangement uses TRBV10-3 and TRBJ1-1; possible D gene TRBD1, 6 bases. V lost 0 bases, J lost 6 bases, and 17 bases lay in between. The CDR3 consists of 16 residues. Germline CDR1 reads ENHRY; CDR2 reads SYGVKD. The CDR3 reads CAISESITDRSPEAFF. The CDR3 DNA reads TGTGCCATCAGTGAGTCGATAACCGACAGGTCCCCTGAAGCTTTCTTT.

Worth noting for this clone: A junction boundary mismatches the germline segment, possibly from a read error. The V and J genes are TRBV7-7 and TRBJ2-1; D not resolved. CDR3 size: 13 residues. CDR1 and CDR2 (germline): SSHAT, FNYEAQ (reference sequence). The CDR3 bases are TGTGCTAGCAGCTTTGGGCAGCACAATGAGCAGTTCTTC. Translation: CASSFGQHNEQFF.

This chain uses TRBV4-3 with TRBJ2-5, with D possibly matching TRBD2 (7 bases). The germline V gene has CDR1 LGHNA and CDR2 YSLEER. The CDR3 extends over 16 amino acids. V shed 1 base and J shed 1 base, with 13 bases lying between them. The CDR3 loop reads CASSQGTGGLQETQYF. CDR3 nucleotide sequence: TGCGCCAGCAGCCAAGGGACGGGGGGCCTCCAAGAGACCCAGTACTTC.

Written as DNA, the CDR3 is TGTGCCAGCGGACAGGGCACCTACAATGAGCAGTTCTTC. This encodes CASGQGTYNEQFF. The chain joins TRBV6-5 to TRBJ2-1; 8 nucleotides align to TRBD1. Germline values: CDR1 MNHEY, CDR2 SVGAGI. Unmatched junction bases numbered 2, after V lost 8 bases and J lost 2 bases. This CDR3 spans 13 amino acids.

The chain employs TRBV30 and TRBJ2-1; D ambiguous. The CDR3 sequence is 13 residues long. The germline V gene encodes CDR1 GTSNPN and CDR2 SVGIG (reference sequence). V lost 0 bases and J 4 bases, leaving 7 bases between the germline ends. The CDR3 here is CAWSVLDYNEQFF. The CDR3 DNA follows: TGTGCCTGGAGTGTACTTGATTACAATGAGCAGTTCTTC.

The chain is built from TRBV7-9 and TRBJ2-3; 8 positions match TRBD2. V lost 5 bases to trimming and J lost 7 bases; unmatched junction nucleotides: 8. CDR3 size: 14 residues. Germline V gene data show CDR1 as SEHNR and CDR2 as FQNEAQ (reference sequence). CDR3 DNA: TGTGCCAGCAGCCCCGGGGGGGTCTTGCATACGCAGTATTTT. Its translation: CASSPGGVLHTQYF.

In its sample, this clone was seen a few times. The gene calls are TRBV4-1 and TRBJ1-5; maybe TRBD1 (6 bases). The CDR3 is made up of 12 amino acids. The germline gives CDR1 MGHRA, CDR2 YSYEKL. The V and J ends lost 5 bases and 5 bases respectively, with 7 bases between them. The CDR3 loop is CASSKGDQPQHF. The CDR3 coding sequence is TGCGCCAGCAGCAAGGGGGATCAGCCCCAGCATTTT.

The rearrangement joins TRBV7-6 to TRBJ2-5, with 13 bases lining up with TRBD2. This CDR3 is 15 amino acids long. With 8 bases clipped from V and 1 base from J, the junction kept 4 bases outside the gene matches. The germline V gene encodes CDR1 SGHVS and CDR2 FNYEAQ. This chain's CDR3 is CASRTSGGAQETQYF. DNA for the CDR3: TGTGCCAGCCGCACTAGCGGGGGGGCCCAAGAGACCCAGTACTTC.

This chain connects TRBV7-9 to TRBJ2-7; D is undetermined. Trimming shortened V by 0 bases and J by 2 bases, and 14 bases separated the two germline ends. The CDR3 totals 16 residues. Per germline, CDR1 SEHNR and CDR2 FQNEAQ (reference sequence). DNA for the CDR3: TGTGCCAGCAGCTTAGCTGGCGGTTTCACTGCCTACGAGCAGTACTTC. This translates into CASSLAGGFTAYEQYF.

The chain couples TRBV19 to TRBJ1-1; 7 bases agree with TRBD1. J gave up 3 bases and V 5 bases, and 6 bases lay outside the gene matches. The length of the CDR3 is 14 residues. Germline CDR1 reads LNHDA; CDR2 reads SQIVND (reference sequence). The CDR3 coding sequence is TGTGCCAGTAGTCAGGGGGGTAGGGACACTGAAGCTTTCTTT. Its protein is CASSQGGRDTEAFF.

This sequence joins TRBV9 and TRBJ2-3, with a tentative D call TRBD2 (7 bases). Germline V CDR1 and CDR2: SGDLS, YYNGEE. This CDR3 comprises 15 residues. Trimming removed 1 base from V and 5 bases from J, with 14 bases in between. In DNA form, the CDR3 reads TGTGCCAGCAGCGTATGGGGGGGCGTAGGAGATACGCAGTATTTT. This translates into CASSVWGGVGDTQYF.

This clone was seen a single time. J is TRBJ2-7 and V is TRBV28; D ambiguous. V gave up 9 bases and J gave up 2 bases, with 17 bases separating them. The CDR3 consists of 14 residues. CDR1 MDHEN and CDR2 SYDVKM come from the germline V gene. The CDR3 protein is CASLESTEPYEQYF. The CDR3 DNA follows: TGTGCCAGTTTAGAGAGTACAGAACCCTACGAGCAGTACTTC.

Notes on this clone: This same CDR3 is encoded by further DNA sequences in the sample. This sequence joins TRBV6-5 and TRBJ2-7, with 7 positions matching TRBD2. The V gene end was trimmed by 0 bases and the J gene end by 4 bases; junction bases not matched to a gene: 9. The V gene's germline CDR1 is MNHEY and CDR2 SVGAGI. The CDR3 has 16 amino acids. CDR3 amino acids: CASSYSGSGAPYEQYF. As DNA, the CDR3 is TGTGCCAGCAGTTACTCGGGGAGCGGGGCCCCATACGAGCAGTACTTC.